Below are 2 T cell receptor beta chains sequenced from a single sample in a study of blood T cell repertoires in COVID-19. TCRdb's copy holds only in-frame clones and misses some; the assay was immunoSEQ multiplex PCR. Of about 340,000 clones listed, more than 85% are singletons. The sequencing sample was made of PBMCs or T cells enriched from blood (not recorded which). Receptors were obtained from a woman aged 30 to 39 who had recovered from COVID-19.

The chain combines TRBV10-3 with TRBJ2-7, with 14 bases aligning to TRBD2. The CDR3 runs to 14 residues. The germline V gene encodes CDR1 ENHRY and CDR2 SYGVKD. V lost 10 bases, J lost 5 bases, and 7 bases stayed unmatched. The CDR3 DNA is TGTGCCAGTCAGACTAGCGGGGGGGCCAACGAGCAGTACTTC. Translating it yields CASQTSGGANEQYF.

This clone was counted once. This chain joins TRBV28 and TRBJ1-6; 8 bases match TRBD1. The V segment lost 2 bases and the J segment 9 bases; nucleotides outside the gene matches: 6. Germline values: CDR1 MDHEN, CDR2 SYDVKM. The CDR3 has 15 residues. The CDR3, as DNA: TGTGCCAGCAGTTTACATGGACAGGGAGGTTCACCCCTCCACTTT. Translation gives CASSLHGQGGSPLHF.